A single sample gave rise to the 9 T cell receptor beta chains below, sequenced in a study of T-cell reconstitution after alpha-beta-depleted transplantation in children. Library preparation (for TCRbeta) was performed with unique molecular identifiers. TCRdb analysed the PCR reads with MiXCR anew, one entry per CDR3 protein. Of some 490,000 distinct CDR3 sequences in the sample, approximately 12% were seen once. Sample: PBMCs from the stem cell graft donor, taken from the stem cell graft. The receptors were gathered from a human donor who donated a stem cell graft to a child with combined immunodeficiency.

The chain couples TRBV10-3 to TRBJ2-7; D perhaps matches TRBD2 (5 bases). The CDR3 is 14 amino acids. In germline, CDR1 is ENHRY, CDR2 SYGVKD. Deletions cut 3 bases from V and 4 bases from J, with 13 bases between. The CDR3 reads CAISDPARGYEQYF. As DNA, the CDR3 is TGTGCCATCAGTGATCCGGCCCGAGGGTACGAGCAGTACTTC.

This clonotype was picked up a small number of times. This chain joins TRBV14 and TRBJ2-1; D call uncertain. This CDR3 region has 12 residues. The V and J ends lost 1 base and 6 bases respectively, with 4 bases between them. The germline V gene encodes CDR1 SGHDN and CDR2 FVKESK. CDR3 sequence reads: CASSQAVNEQFF. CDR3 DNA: TGTGCCAGCAGCCAAGCTGTCAATGAGCAGTTCTTC.

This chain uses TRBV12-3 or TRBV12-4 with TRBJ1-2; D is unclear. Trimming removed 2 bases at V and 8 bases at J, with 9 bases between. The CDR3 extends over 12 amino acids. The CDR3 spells CASSLSSRGYTF. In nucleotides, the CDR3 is TGTGCCAGCAGTTTAAGCAGTAGGGGCTACACCTTC.

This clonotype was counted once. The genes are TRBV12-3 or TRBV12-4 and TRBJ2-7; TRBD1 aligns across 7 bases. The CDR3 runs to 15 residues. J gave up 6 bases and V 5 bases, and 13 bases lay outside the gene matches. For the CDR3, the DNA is TGTGCCAGCAGTCCCACCGGGACAGCGACTTCCGAGCAGTACTTC. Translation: CASSPTGTATSEQYF.

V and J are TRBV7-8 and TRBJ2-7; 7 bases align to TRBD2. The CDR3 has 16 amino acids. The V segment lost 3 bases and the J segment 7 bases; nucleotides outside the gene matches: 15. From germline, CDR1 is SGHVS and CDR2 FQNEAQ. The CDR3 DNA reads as TGTGCCAGCAGCTTCCTTATAGCGGGCCCTGAAGAGGAGCAGTACTTC. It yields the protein CASSFLIAGPEEEQYF. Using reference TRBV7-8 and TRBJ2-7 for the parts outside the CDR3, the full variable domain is GAGVSQSPRYKVAKRGQDVALRCDPISGHVSLFWYQQALGQGPEFLTYFQNEAQLDKSGLPSDRFFAERPEGSVSTLKIQRTQQEDSAVYLCASSFLIAGPEEEQYFGPGTRLTVT.

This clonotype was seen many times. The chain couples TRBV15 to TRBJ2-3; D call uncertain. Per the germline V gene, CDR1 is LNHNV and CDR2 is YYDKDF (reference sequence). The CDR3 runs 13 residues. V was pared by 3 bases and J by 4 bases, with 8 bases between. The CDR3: CATSSIIADTQYF. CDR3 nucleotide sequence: TGTGCCACCAGCAGCATAATTGCAGATACGCAGTATTTT.

The CDR3 is CASSVRYEQFF. The DNA of the CDR3 is TGTGCCAGCAGTGTAAGGTATGAGCAGTTCTTC. The chain combines TRBV2 with TRBJ2-1, with D unresolved. Germline V CDR1 and CDR2: SNHLY, FYNNEI. There are 11 residues in the CDR3. Trimming shortened V by 4 bases and J by 8 bases, and 6 bases separated the two germline ends.

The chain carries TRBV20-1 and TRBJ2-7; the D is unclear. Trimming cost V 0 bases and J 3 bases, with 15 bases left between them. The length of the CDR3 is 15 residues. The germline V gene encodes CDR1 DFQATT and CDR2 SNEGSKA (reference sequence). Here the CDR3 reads CSARDPYGPYYEQYF. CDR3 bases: TGCAGTGCTAGAGATCCCTACGGGCCGTACTACGAGCAGTACTTC.

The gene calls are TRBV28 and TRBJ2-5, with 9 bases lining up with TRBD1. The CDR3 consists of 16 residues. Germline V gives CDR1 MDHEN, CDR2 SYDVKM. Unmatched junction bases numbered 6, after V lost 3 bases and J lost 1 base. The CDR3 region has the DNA TGTGCCAGCAGTTTGTGGGACAGGGTGATCCAAGAGACCCAGTACTTC. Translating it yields CASSLWDRVIQETQYF.